This T cell receptor beta chain emerged from a study of vaccination and CD4 T cells after COVID-19. For the study at large: Convalescent individuals numbered four females and six males, two being Hispanic. Cultures serving as controls received a peptide pool (CEFX or HIV-1 Nef) or no peptide.

In its sample, this clonotype is medium-sized (0.01 to 0.1%). Its specificity is unknown. Trimming cost V 4 bases and J 5 bases, with 21 bases left between them. CDR1 and CDR2 (germline): SGHRS, YFSETQ. The CDR3 totals 16 residues. As to treatment: roughly ten-day PBMC culture with coronavirus spike peptide pools or control peptides (ViraFEST assay). Cultured CD4+ T cell DNA underwent sequencing with the Oncomine TCR Beta short-read assay. Someone extracted genomic DNA from cultured CD4+ T cells. TCRdb reprocessed the PCR reads with MiXCR, giving one entry per CDR3 protein. The sample holds roughly 18,000 distinct CDR3 sequences, approximately 52% seen once.

The receptor comes from a human donor who had recovered from COVID-19. The chain employs TRBV5-1 and TRBJ1-1; TRBD1 is a possible D gene (5 bases). The specimen sequenced was CD4+ T cells from blood, cultured in vitro. The CDR3 is CASSTEGLYWGTEAFF. CDR3 bases: TGCGCCAGCAGCACAGAGGGGCTTTATTGGGGAACTGAAGCTTTCTTT. The full variable domain, completed using reference TRBV5-1 and TRBJ1-1, is KAGVTQTPRYLIKTRGQQVTLSCSPISGHRSVSWYQQTPGQGLQFLFEYFSETQRNKGNFPGRFSGRQFSNSRSEMNVSTLELGDSALYLCASSTEGLYWGTEAFFGQGTRLTVV.